Listed below are T cell receptor beta chains from one sample, sequenced in a study of blood T cell dynamics during melanoma immunotherapy. Repertoires were generated with immunoSEQ multiplex PCR, while TCRdb's copy carries only in-frame clones and drops some. The sample lists about 22,000 clones; about 90% were seen once. Sample: blood, taken from a patient treated with checkpoint blockade. The receptors were gathered from a human donor with melanoma. The CDR3 runs from the conserved cysteine through the conserved F or W. The order of the fields is J gene, clone size, V gene, D gene, CDR3 DNA, CDR3 protein. D genes are given only for firm matches. Clone size is not always given. Where it is, it says once, few, many or a class for expanded clones.

J gene: TRBJ1-1
clone size: NA
V gene: TRBV21-1
D gene: NA
CDR3 DNA: TGTGCCAGCATTACTCGGCCGGAGGGAAAGAACACTGAAGCTTTCTTT
CDR3 protein: CASITRPEGKNTEAFF

J gene: TRBJ1-1
clone size: NA
V gene: TRBV29-1
D gene: NA
CDR3 DNA: TGCAGCGTTGATAAGGGGGGTCGGAACACTGAAGCTTTCTTT
CDR3 protein: CSVDKGGRNTEAFF

J gene: TRBJ2-2
clone size: few
V gene: TRBV18
D gene: NA
CDR3 DNA: TGTGCCAGCTCACCACCCTCGAACTCCGCCGGGGAGCTGTTTTTT
CDR3 protein: CASSPPSNSAGELFF

J gene: TRBJ2-1
clone size: NA
V gene: TRBV28
D gene: NA
CDR3 DNA: TGTGCCAGCAGAATTCCGACAGGTAACAATGAGCAGTTCTTC
CDR3 protein: CASRIPTGNNEQFF

J gene: TRBJ1-2
clone size: NA
V gene: TRBV11-2
D gene: TRBD1
CDR3 DNA: TGTGCCAGCAGCTTGGGTCAGGGGGGTACGTTAGGATATGGCTACACCTTC
CDR3 protein: CASSLGQGGTLGYGYTF

J gene: TRBJ2-7
clone size: NA
V gene: TRBV6-1
D gene: TRBD2
CDR3 DNA: TGTGCCAGCAGTGAATCGCTAGCGGGAGATGAGCAGTACTTC
CDR3 protein: CASSESLAGDEQYF

J gene: TRBJ2-1
clone size: NA
V gene: TRBV7-9
D gene: TRBD2
CDR3 DNA: TGTGCCAGCGCCGGGGTGCTAGCGGGGAACGAGCAGTTCTTC
CDR3 protein: CASAGVLAGNEQFF

J gene: TRBJ2-2
clone size: NA
V gene: TRBV11-2
D gene: TRBD2
CDR3 DNA: TGTGCCAGCAGTTGGCCCCTCACTAGCGGTAACACCGGGGAGCTGTTTTTT
CDR3 protein: CASSWPLTSGNTGELFF

J gene: TRBJ1-2
clone size: NA
V gene: TRBV7-2
D gene: TRBD1
CDR3 DNA: TGTGCCAGCAGCTTAGATGGGGCAGCAGGGGGGCTTGGCTACACCTTC
CDR3 protein: CASSLDGAAGGLGYTF

J gene: TRBJ2-6
clone size: NA
V gene: TRBV7-3
D gene: NA
CDR3 DNA: TGTGCCAGCAGCCTACAGGGCAGCTCTGGGGCCAACGTCCTGACTTTC
CDR3 protein: CASSLQGSSGANVLTF

J gene: TRBJ2-3
clone size: NA
V gene: TRBV28
D gene: NA
CDR3 DNA: TGTGCCAGCAGCCCCCCGAGGCGGAGCACAGATACGCAGTATTTT
CDR3 protein: CASSPPRRSTDTQYF

J gene: TRBJ1-1
clone size: NA
V gene: TRBV5-1
D gene: NA
CDR3 DNA: TGCGCCAGCTTCGGGACCCTGAACACTGAAGCTTTCTTT
CDR3 protein: CASFGTLNTEAFF

J gene: TRBJ2-1
clone size: NA
V gene: TRBV28
D gene: TRBD2
CDR3 DNA: TGTGCCAGCAGACCTCCCCCCCCTAGCGGGAGTAACAACAATGAGCAGTTCTTC
CDR3 protein: CASRPPPPSGSNNNEQFF

J gene: TRBJ1-5
clone size: NA
V gene: TRBV6-4
D gene: NA
CDR3 DNA: TGTGCCAGCAGTAATGGGGGGAATCAGCCCCAGCATTTT
CDR3 protein: CASSNGGNQPQHF

J gene: TRBJ2-1
clone size: NA
V gene: TRBV2
D gene: NA
CDR3 DNA: TGTGCCAGCAGTGATAGAAACGAGCAGTTCTTC
CDR3 protein: CASSDRNEQFF

J gene: TRBJ1-4
clone size: NA
V gene: TRBV7-9
D gene: NA
CDR3 DNA: TGTGCCAGCAGCCCTTCAGGAACTAATGAAAAACTGTTTTTT
CDR3 protein: CASSPSGTNEKLFF

J gene: TRBJ1-5
clone size: NA
V gene: TRBV6-6
D gene: NA
CDR3 DNA: TGTGCCAGCAGTTACATCCAGGGTGAGCAGCCCCAGCATTTT
CDR3 protein: CASSYIQGEQPQHF

J gene: TRBJ2-7
clone size: NA
V gene: TRBV28
D gene: TRBD1
CDR3 DNA: TGTGCCAGCAGGGGGCCGACAGGGGGAATGTACGAGCAGTACTTC
CDR3 protein: CASRGPTGGMYEQYF

J gene: TRBJ2-3
clone size: NA
V gene: TRBV28
D gene: TRBD2
CDR3 DNA: TGTGCCAGCAGCCTGGGGTCTAGCGGGACCGTGGCGCAGTATTTT
CDR3 protein: CASSLGSSGTVAQYF

J gene: TRBJ1-6
clone size: NA
V gene: TRBV6-1
D gene: NA
CDR3 DNA: TGTGCCAGCAGTGAAGCCGGGACGCCACCCACCCTCCACTTT
CDR3 protein: CASSEAGTPPTLHF

J gene: TRBJ2-7
clone size: NA
V gene: TRBV29-1
D gene: TRBD2
CDR3 DNA: TGCAGCGTTGGTCGGGGGGTAGGGTACGAGCAGTACTTC
CDR3 protein: CSVGRGVGYEQYF

J gene: TRBJ2-2
clone size: once
V gene: TRBV18
D gene: NA
CDR3 DNA: TGTGCCAGCTCAAAGTCTGGAGAATACACCGGGGAGCTGTTTTTT
CDR3 protein: CASSKSGEYTGELFF

J gene: TRBJ2-7
clone size: NA
V gene: TRBV7-2
D gene: NA
CDR3 DNA: TGTGCCAGCAGCTTTTCTGGGATTGGCGGCGAGCAGTACTTC
CDR3 protein: CASSFSGIGGEQYF

J gene: TRBJ2-7
clone size: NA
V gene: TRBV11-2
D gene: NA
CDR3 DNA: TGTGCCAGCAGCTTAGTGGGGACAAGGCAGTACTTC
CDR3 protein: CASSLVGTRQYF

J gene: TRBJ1-2
clone size: NA
V gene: TRBV5-3
D gene: NA
CDR3 DNA: TGTGCCAGAAGCTTGGCCATTTGTGGGGGGAGCTATGGCTACACCTTC
CDR3 protein: CARSLAICGGSYGYTF

J gene: TRBJ2-7
clone size: NA
V gene: TRBV19
D gene: NA
CDR3 DNA: TGTGCCAGTAGTATTCAGTCAGGGACCTACGAGCAGTACTTC
CDR3 protein: CASSIQSGTYEQYF

J gene: TRBJ2-7
clone size: NA
V gene: TRBV5-1
D gene: NA
CDR3 DNA: TGCGCCAGCAGCTTGGTGGTGGGGTACGAGCAGTACTTC
CDR3 protein: CASSLVVGYEQYF

J gene: TRBJ1-3
clone size: NA
V gene: TRBV9
D gene: TRBD1
CDR3 DNA: TGTGCCAGCAGCCCTCGGACAGGGGGAAACACCATATATTTT
CDR3 protein: CASSPRTGGNTIYF

J gene: TRBJ2-2
clone size: NA
V gene: TRBV2
D gene: NA
CDR3 DNA: TGTGCCAGCAGTGAATGGGGGGCCCAGGTCCCCGGGGAGCTGTTTTTT
CDR3 protein: CASSEWGAQVPGELFF

J gene: TRBJ1-1
clone size: NA
V gene: TRBV6-4
D gene: NA
CDR3 DNA: TGTGCCAGCAGTTATCGTCTGAACACTGAAGCTTTCTTT
CDR3 protein: CASSYRLNTEAFF

J gene: TRBJ2-7
clone size: NA
V gene: TRBV28
D gene: NA
CDR3 DNA: TGTGCCAGCAGTTCGAGGGACCCGACTTCGTATGGTGTCTACGAGCAGTACTTC
CDR3 protein: CASSSRDPTSYGVYEQYF

J gene: TRBJ2-3
clone size: once
V gene: TRBV7-2
D gene: TRBD2
CDR3 DNA: TGTGCCAGCAGCTTAGGCCCGACTAGCGGCCCCACAGATACGCAGTATTTT
CDR3 protein: CASSLGPTSGPTDTQYF

J gene: TRBJ2-7
clone size: few
V gene: TRBV7-2
D gene: TRBD2
CDR3 DNA: TGTGCCAGCAGCTCAAGGACTAGTTTCCAACCCGAGCAGTACTTC
CDR3 protein: CASSSRTSFQPEQYF